One and the same sample provided the 24 T cell receptor beta chains below, sequenced in a study of neurological immune-mediated disorders (dated by TCRdb to about 2019). The label giving this sample's time point can be read as: longitudinal time-point 3. Receptor libraries were prepared by 5' RACE. Sequencing relied on an Illumina HiSeq 2500. TCRdb cleaned the public reads at Q25 with fastp, built clones with MiXCR and kept in-frame beta chains. Identical CDR3 proteins give one entry, which carries the most common genes and DNA. The sample table contains fewer than 110,000 distinct CDR3 sequences; only one count was recorded for under 14% of them. The ten largest clones represent around 3.1% of the sample. The sequencing input was PBMCs. The origin of the receptors is a female donor with HTLV-1-associated myelopathy (HAM/TSP).

This clonotype was observed a handful of times. The chain combines TRBV7-2 with TRBJ2-7; D tentatively reads TRBD1 or TRBD2 (7 bases each). This CDR3 is 14 amino acids long. V shed 8 bases and J shed 4 bases, with 18 bases lying between them. Germline values: CDR1 SGHTA, CDR2 FQGNSA. The DNA for the CDR3 is TGTGCCAGCTCGCCCAGGGGGGGCGTATACGAGCAGTACTTC. Residues: CASSPRGGVYEQYF.

In its sample, this clonotype was seen many times. The rearrangement uses TRBV11-2 and TRBJ2-7; D might be TRBD1 (6 bases). The V end was cut by 1 base, the J end by 3 bases, with 13 bases between. The germline V gene has CDR1 SGHAT and CDR2 FQNNGV. This CDR3 has 15 residues. The CDR3 bases are TGTGCCAGCAGCTTAGCACAGGGATTACTCTACGAGCAGTACTTC. It yields the protein CASSLAQGLLYEQYF.

This clonotype showed up many times. This chain joins TRBV20-1 and TRBJ1-3, with D unresolved. The germline V and J ends were trimmed by 5 bases and 0 bases, with 8 bases remaining between them. The CDR3 sequence is 13 residues long. Germline V gene lookup returns CDR1 DFQATT and CDR2 SNEGSKA (reference sequence). The CDR3 nucleotides read TGCAGTGCTCTGACACCCTCTGGAAACACCATATATTTT. Protein: CSALTPSGNTIYF.

J is TRBJ2-3 and V is TRBV5-1, with D possibly matching TRBD1 (6 bases). V gave up 9 bases and J gave up 5 bases, with 16 bases separating them. Germline CDR1 is SGHRS and CDR2 is YFSETQ. This CDR3 is 13 amino acids long. The CDR3 region is CATSLGHLDTQYF. The CDR3, as DNA: TGCGCCACTAGCTTGGGACATTTAGATACGCAGTATTTT.

This clonotype was seen many times. The chain has TRBV20-1 and TRBJ2-7; D is unresolved. The V gene's germline CDR1 is DFQATT and CDR2 SNEGSKA (reference sequence). The CDR3 has 13 residues. The V gene lost 2 bases and the J gene lost 2 bases, with 10 bases spanning the gap. CDR3 protein: CSARLPATYEQYF. The CDR3 DNA is TGCAGTGCTAGACTCCCGGCAACCTACGAGCAGTACTTC.

In this sample, this clonotype turned up a few times. V usage is TRBV7-2 and J usage is TRBJ2-3; a weak D match, TRBD2 (5 bases). This CDR3 has 14 amino acids. V lost 4 bases and J lost 0, with 8 bases in between. Looked up from germline, CDR1 is SGHTA and CDR2 is FQGNSA. CDR3 residues: CASSSLVSTDTQYF. The CDR3 DNA follows: TGTGCCAGCAGCTCACTAGTTAGCACAGATACGCAGTATTTT.

There are many counts of this clonotype. The J gene is TRBJ2-7, the V gene TRBV5-1, with a possible D match to TRBD2 (5 bases). Germline lookup yields CDR1 SGHRS and CDR2 YFSETQ. The CDR3 loop spans 12 amino acids. Between the trimmed V and J ends, which lost 3 bases and 2 bases, there was a span of 6 bases. CDR3 in amino acids: CASSSTTYEQYF. As DNA, the CDR3 is TGCGCCAGCAGCTCGACTACCTACGAGCAGTACTTC.

This clonotype was seen at least ten times. The chain recombines TRBV7-2 with TRBJ1-2; no firm D call. There are 13 residues in the CDR3. Germline CDR1 reads SGHTA; CDR2 reads FQGNSA. V lost 7 bases, J lost 3 bases, and 12 bases lay in between. The chain's CDR3 is CASNPLGYYGYTF. CDR3 DNA sequence: TGTGCCAGCAATCCACTTGGATACTATGGCTACACCTTC.

The chain combines TRBV28 with TRBJ1-5; D not certain. Germline lookup yields CDR1 MDHEN and CDR2 SYDVKM. This CDR3 region has 15 residues. The V and J ends lost 5 bases and 2 bases respectively, with 13 bases between them. The CDR3: CASSVDPGGNQPQHF. CDR3 nucleotides: TGTGCCAGCAGTGTAGACCCGGGAGGCAATCAGCCCCAGCATTTT.

This clonotype was detected ten times or more. The V call is TRBV5-1, the J call TRBJ2-3; D perhaps matches TRBD2 (5 bases). Deletions cut 0 bases from V and 3 bases from J, with 11 bases between. This CDR3 spans 15 amino acids. Germline V gene data show CDR1 as SGHRS and CDR2 as YFSETQ. CDR3 loop: CASSLEGRGTDTQYF. The CDR3 DNA follows: TGCGCCAGCAGCTTGGAAGGGCGAGGGACAGATACGCAGTATTTT.

The V call is TRBV5-5, the J call TRBJ2-7; 10 bases line up with TRBD2. The CDR3 totals 16 residues. Germline V gene sequence: CDR1 SGHKS, CDR2 YYEKEE (reference sequence). Losses at the gene ends were 5 bases for V and 2 bases for J; bases not matched to a gene: 10. CDR3 sequence (DNA): TGTGCCAGCAGAAGTAGCGGGGGGTCCATTACCTACGAGCAGTACTTC. The encoded protein is CASRSSGGSITYEQYF.

This clonotype has a count of ten or more. The chain has TRBV20-1 and TRBJ2-1; the match to TRBD2 covers 9 bases. Germline V gene sequence: CDR1 DFQATT, CDR2 SNEGSKA (reference sequence). The CDR3 runs to 14 residues. V trimming: 3 bases; J trimming: 5 bases; junction bases outside the gene matches: 5. The CDR3 DNA sequence: TGCAGTGCTAGTTGGGCTAGCGGGAACAATGAGCAGTTCTTC. Its translation is CSASWASGNNEQFF.

Worth noting for this clonotype: The germline gene is not matched at one end of the junction; a read error may be the cause. The rearrangement uses TRBV5-1 and TRBJ1-1, with D possibly matching TRBD1 (6 bases). The CDR3 is made up of 16 amino acids. Germline CDR1 and CDR2: SGHRS and YFSETQ. The CDR3 loop reads CASSLRRQGQDTEAYF. Here the CDR3 DNA reads TGCGCCAGCAGCTTGAGGCGGCAGGGGCAGGACACTGAAGCTTACTTT. Full variable domain (rest looked up from reference TRBV5-1 and TRBJ1-1): KAGVTQTPRYLIKTRGQQVTLSCSPISGHRSVSWYQQTPGQGLQFLFEYFSETQRNKGNFPGRFSGRQFSNSRSEMNVSTLELGDSALYLCASSLRRQGQDTEAYFGQGTRLTVV.

There are many counts of this clonotype. This chain links TRBV6-5 with TRBJ2-7; TRBD2 is a possible D gene (6 bases). CDR1 is MNHEY, CDR2 SVGAGI, per germline. The CDR3 extends over 13 amino acids. Trimming shortened V by 2 bases and J by 5 bases, and 10 bases separated the two germline ends. CDR3 region: CASSYGGLNEQYF. The CDR3 DNA is TGTGCCAGCAGTTACGGGGGACTGAACGAGCAGTACTTC.

This clonotype has a handful of counts. The rearrangement links TRBV2 to TRBJ2-7; possibly TRBD2 for D (5 bases). Germline lookup yields CDR1 SNHLY and CDR2 FYNNEI. The CDR3 has 15 residues. The ends were cut back, 6 bases at V and 1 base at J, with 16 bases in the middle. CDR3 in amino acids: CASSFTGGGSYEQYF. The CDR3 DNA reads as TGTGCCAGCAGCTTTACCGGAGGCGGGTCCTACGAGCAGTACTTC.

This clonotype was recorded at least ten times. The chain is built from TRBV3-1 and TRBJ2-3; no clear D gene. V was shortened by 2 bases and J by 0 bases, with 6 bases between the two germline ends. Germline assignment: CDR1 LGHDT and CDR2 YNNKEL (reference sequence). This CDR3 is 14 amino acids long. The CDR3, as DNA: TGTGCCAGCAGCCAAAGAACTAGCACAGATACGCAGTATTTT. Its translation is CASSQRTSTDTQYF.

This clonotype was counted at least ten times. The V call is TRBV29-1, the J call TRBJ2-4; D remains ambiguous. The V and J ends lost 5 bases and 8 bases respectively, with 13 bases between them. Germline CDR1 is SQVTM and CDR2 is ANQGSEA. This CDR3 comprises 12 residues. CDR3 residues: CSVWSPSDIQYF. CDR3 DNA sequence: TGCAGCGTTTGGAGCCCCTCCGACATTCAGTACTTC.

This clonotype appeared many times. The chain joins TRBV5-1 to TRBJ1-1, with D unresolved. The CDR3 contains 13 residues. V was shortened by 1 base and J by 1 base, with 5 bases between the two germline ends. The germline gives CDR1 SGHRS, CDR2 YFSETQ. The CDR3 loop is CASSLWANTEAFF. For the CDR3, the DNA is TGCGCCAGCAGCTTGTGGGCGAACACTGAAGCTTTCTTT.

This clonotype came up many times. This chain joins TRBV3-1 and TRBJ1-6, with D tentatively TRBD1 (5 bases). Trimming took 1 base from V and 8 from J, leaving 12 bases between them. CDR1 is LGHDT, CDR2 YNNKEL, per germline (reference sequence). The CDR3 totals 15 residues. The CDR3 nucleotides are TGTGCCAGCAGCCAAGGCACGCAGGGTTATTCACCCCTCCACTTT. Encoded protein: CASSQGTQGYSPLHF.

This clonotype has a count of ten or more. The chain links TRBV24-1 to TRBJ2-1, with D maybe TRBD1 (6 bases). CDR3 size: 15 residues. Germline V gene lookup returns CDR1 KGHDR and CDR2 SFDVKD. Trimming removed 5 bases from V and 3 bases from J, with 13 bases in between. This CDR3 is CATSVGQVFYNEQFF. The DNA of the CDR3 is TGTGCCACCAGTGTGGGACAAGTGTTCTACAATGAGCAGTTCTTC.

This clonotype was recorded at least ten times. V is TRBV5-1 and J is TRBJ2-5; 7 bases map to TRBD1. The CDR3 spans 15 residues. Germline trimming cut 0 bases from V and 2 bases from J; bases unmatched to any gene: 4. Germline values: CDR1 SGHRS, CDR2 YFSETQ. The CDR3 DNA reads TGCGCCAGCAGCTTGGGTGGACAGGCTCAAGAGACCCAGTACTTC. Protein product: CASSLGGQAQETQYF.

This clonotype appeared many times. The rearrangement joins TRBV3-1 to TRBJ2-4; TRBD2 matches 9 bases. Germline V gene data show CDR1 as LGHDT and CDR2 as YNNKEL (reference sequence). The CDR3 length is 17 residues. With V trimmed by 2 bases and J by 0 bases, 5 bases remained unmatched. This chain's CDR3 is CASSQTAGGAAKNIQYF. CDR3 in DNA: TGTGCCAGCAGCCAAACAGCGGGGGGTGCAGCCAAAAACATTCAGTACTTC.

This clonotype has at least ten counts. CDR3 sequence reads: CASSFYRGGANEQFF. CDR3 in DNA: TGTGCCAGCAGTTTCTATCGCGGGGGGGCCAATGAGCAGTTCTTC. This chain uses TRBV12-3 or TRBV12-4 with TRBJ2-1; 9 positions agree with TRBD2. CDR3 length: 15 amino acids. Germline trimming cut 3 bases from V and 6 bases from J; bases unmatched to any gene: 6.

The sample holds many counts of this clonotype. J is TRBJ2-7 and V is TRBV6-5, with 8 bases that match TRBD1. Trimming cost V 4 bases and J 3 bases; bases outside gene matches: 11. Germline-derived CDR1 and CDR2 are MNHEY and SVGAGI. The CDR3 length is 16 residues. This CDR3 reads CASSSQRTGTLYEQYF. The CDR3 DNA follows: TGTGCCAGCAGTTCCCAGAGGACAGGGACCCTCTACGAGCAGTACTTC.